This TCR beta chain stems from a study of a mutant IDH1 vaccine in newly diagnosed glioma (dated by TCRdb to 2020 to 2022). For the wider study: Vaccination started 4-6 weeks after radiotherapy alone, or was given together with temozolomide cycles in the groups whose treatment included chemotherapy. Longitudinal TCRB deep sequencing was performed for roughly 24 treated patients wherever samples were available for exploratory analyses. Before enrollment, patients had received standard therapy of radiotherapy alone, temozolomide alone, or radiochemotherapy with temozolomide; most received the combination. Visit V12 was the week-35 safety follow-up and visit V13 was the week-47 end of study. Of the approximately 29 treated patients, around 62% were male and approximately 40% were female, and a mean age of around 40 years was recorded. Peripheral blood samples were drawn at six visits, namely V03 (baseline), V05, V07, V10, V12 and V13. Results and caveats for the whole study, not just this receptor: Pseudoprogression seemed to be unrelated to changes in the top peripheral T cell clonotypes found by TCRB sequencing. Availability determined which PBMC samples were chosen for TCRB deep sequencing. Across multiple MHC alleles, vaccine-induced immune responses were seen in roughly 93% of patients. The authors noted that analyses of patient blood samples could not be reproduced because of sample limitations.

About this clone itself: It lacks a known antigen. The input lacks base qualities; no much larger clone sits a single base away.

The time point label on this specimen signifies: week 47, end of study. Each vaccine dose, consisting of 300 ug of a 20-mer mutant IDH1 peptide in Montanide, was administered subcutaneously with topical imiquimod. Patients were given eight vaccinations, in weeks 1, 3, 5, 7, 11, 15, 19 and 23, which matched visits V03 through V10. All donors had newly diagnosed IDH1-mutant astrocytomas of WHO grade 3 or 4 that showed loss of nuclear ATRX. The samples were drawn from NOA16, a multicentre, single-arm, open-label phase I trial in Germany that tested a mutant IDH1 peptide vaccine in humans for the first time. Genomic DNA for TCRB sequencing was isolated from EDTA blood with the DNeasy Blood and Tissue Kit. A distance of 9 bases separates the germline ends of V and J, which lose 6 bases and 1 base respectively. Taken from the germline V gene (reference sequence), the CDR1 and CDR2 loops are LNHDA and SQIVND. The CDR3 has 13 amino acids, counting the end cysteine and phenylalanine. Kept here is only the CDR3 DNA, which spans 39 bases and is read in frame from base 1.

Library preparation used the immunoSEQ multiplex PCR assay. Rearranged TCR beta chain sequences were amplified using the hsTCRB Kit according to the manufacturer's protocol. Sequencing of TCRB libraries was carried out on an Illumina MiSeq. The source study handled its data this way. Demultiplexing, trimming and gene mapping were performed with the kit vendor's proprietary platform. TCRdb carries this immuneACCESS record with in-frame sequences only. Its versions omit some clonotypes, under half of them owing to an unresolved V gene in the studies checked, with the rest unexplained. Clonal size and the V and J genes are those of that table, whereas D and trimming came from the DNA. Present in this sample are 30,000 to 40,000 clones, around nine tenths of which were seen just once. 2.2% of the sample belongs to the ten largest clones.

This chain is built from TRBV19 and TRBJ2-5; tentative D gene TRBD2, with 6 bases matching. This TCR was recovered from a man aged 35 to 55 with glioma. The source was PBMCs, collected from a glioma patient whose treatment included an IDH1 peptide vaccine. The sequence in DNA is TGTGCCAGTAGCGGGAGAGCCCAAGAGACCCAGTACTTC. Its product reads: CASSGRAQETQYF.